These 10 T cell receptor beta chains came from one sample sequenced in a study of T cell responses to AZD1222 COVID-19 vaccine. Sequenced by immunoSEQ multiplex PCR; TCRdb stores in-frame clones only, minus some. The sample comprises 130,000 to 150,000 clones, about 93% of which are singletons, and roughly 2.9% rests with the top ten. The sample consisted of peripheral blood, taken on day 0 of MenACWY control vaccination. The receptor set was obtained from an adult in good health.

This chain joins TRBV5-4 and TRBJ2-1, with D possibly matching TRBD1 (5 bases). V lost 0 bases to trimming and J lost 8 bases, with 9 bases between them. The CDR3 has 13 amino acids. Germline V lookup: CDR1 SGHNT, CDR2 YYREEE (reference sequence). DNA of the CDR3: TGTGCCAGCAGCTTGGACAGGTTCGATGAGCAGTTCTTC. Protein product: CASSLDRFDEQFF.

The chain links TRBV7-2 to TRBJ2-5; 10 positions agree with TRBD2. This CDR3 is built from 17 residues. The ends lost 0 bases at V and 7 bases at J; junction bases unmatched: 11. CDR1 is SGHTA and CDR2 is FQGNSA in the germline V gene. CDR3 region: CASSLAGQAGGSWTQYF. The CDR3 coding sequence is TGTGCCAGCAGCTTAGCGGGACAAGCGGGAGGGAGTTGGACCCAGTACTTC.

V and J are TRBV19 and TRBJ1-1; 8 bases match TRBD1. Trimming cost V 7 bases and J 1 base; bases outside gene matches: 17. Looked up from germline, CDR1 is LNHDA and CDR2 is SQIVND (reference sequence). The CDR3 is made up of 18 amino acids. Here the CDR3 reads CASIFKGPGGGGNTEAFF. CDR3 nucleotides: TGTGCCAGTATCTTCAAAGGGCCAGGGGGCGGTGGGAACACTGAAGCTTTCTTT.

The rearrangement links TRBV2 to TRBJ1-2, with D tentatively TRBD1 (5 bases). Trimming cost V 3 bases and J 4 bases, with 12 bases left between them. The CDR3 consists of 14 residues. Germline V gene data show CDR1 as SNHLY and CDR2 as FYNNEI. The CDR3 protein is CASSDPGNIYGYTF. CDR3 sequence (DNA): TGTGCCAGCAGTGACCCAGGGAACATCTATGGCTACACCTTC.

The chain has TRBV7-9 and TRBJ2-1, with unresolved D. Germline CDR1 SEHNR, CDR2 FQNEAQ (reference sequence). The CDR3 is 14 residues long. V dropped 1 base and J dropped 5 bases, with 9 bases sitting between them. DNA for the CDR3: TGTGCCAGCAGCTTAGAACAGATTAACAATGAGCAGTTCTTC. Its translation: CASSLEQINNEQFF. The variable domain in full, completed from reference TRBV7-9 and TRBJ2-1, reads DTGVSQNPRHKITKRGQNVTFRCDPISEHNRLYWYRQTLGQGPEFLTYFQNEAQLEKSRLLSDRFSAERPKGSFSTLEIQRTEQGDSAMYLCASSLEQINNEQFFGPGTRLTVL.

The rearrangement links TRBV19 to TRBJ1-6; D remains ambiguous. Germline CDR1 is LNHDA and CDR2 is SQIVND (reference sequence). This CDR3 comprises 17 residues. The V end was cut by 4 bases, the J end by 6 bases, with 19 bases between. The CDR3 spells CASSKVQFAGFNSPLHF. The DNA for the CDR3 is TGTGCCAGTAGTAAAGTACAGTTTGCAGGATTTAATTCACCCCTCCACTTT.

The chain couples TRBV10-3 to TRBJ1-2; D not resolved. The germline V gene has CDR1 ENHRY and CDR2 SYGVKD. This CDR3 is built from 13 residues. Trimming stripped 4 bases from V and 2 bases from J, with 8 bases between. For the CDR3, the DNA is TGTGCCATCAGTGTAGCAGGCAACTATGGCTACACCTTC. Translating gives CAISVAGNYGYTF.

The V call is TRBV7-2, the J call TRBJ1-1; tentative D call: TRBD1 (5 bases). Germline loops: CDR1 SGHTA, CDR2 FQGNSA. Trimming cost V 2 bases and J 5 bases, with 12 bases left between them. The CDR3 runs to 14 residues. The CDR3 is CASSLFSGVTEAFF. The CDR3 DNA sequence: TGTGCCAGCAGCTTATTTTCGGGGGTTACTGAAGCTTTCTTT.

V and J are TRBV30 and TRBJ1-1; D may be TRBD1 (6 bases). Trimming took 2 bases from V and 11 from J, leaving 15 bases between them. The CDR3 is made up of 12 amino acids. In germline, CDR1 is GTSNPN, CDR2 SVGIG (reference sequence). CDR3 DNA: TGTGCCTGGAGTTTTCTGTCAGGGGTGGCTTTCTTT. Its protein is CAWSFLSGVAFF.

A single count supports this clone. This chain links TRBV27 with TRBJ2-1; 10 bases align to TRBD2. The germline gives CDR1 MNHEY, CDR2 SMNVEV (reference sequence). V gave up 5 bases and J gave up 4 bases; unmatched junction bases: 5. CDR3 size: 15 residues. The CDR3 here is CASSPGLAVYNEQFF. The CDR3, as DNA: TGTGCCAGCAGTCCCGGACTAGCGGTGTACAATGAGCAGTTCTTC.